Sequencing of this T cell receptor beta chain was carried out in a study of blood T cell repertoires in COVID-19 (dated by TCRdb to 2020 to 2022). Background on the whole study: Samples covering the acute and convalescent phases of COVID-19 were provided by collaborators in the United States, Italy and Spain. The prospective study material was composed of cDNA or gDNA derived from T cells, B-cell-depleted T cells, or PBMCs. Deeply sampled blood TCRbeta repertoires from subjects exposed to, actively infected with, or recovered from COVID-19 were included in the dataset. The repertoires were released in a freely available public database intended as a resource for research on the immune response to SARS-CoV-2. Samples came from the ongoing ImmuneRACE study (first 160 participants) plus 1,254 subjects from 6 global collaborators. Sample metadata almost always included a de-identified subject ID, COVID-19 status, age in years and sex. HLA class I and class II types, where available, came from metadata supplied by the sample provider rather than from assay-based typing.

A note on this clone: What this receptor recognizes is not known. Per-base quality was not reported, and no clone a single base away is much larger than it.

One collaborating source in Seattle enrolled patients during active infection and followed them longitudinally through the course of disease. Collaborating institutions collected whole blood in K2EDTA tubes following their own protocols. For TCRbeta analysis, collaborators shipped samples as frozen whole blood, isolated PBMCs, or DNA extracted from either of those sample types. Findings and caveats that apply to the study as a whole: The quantity of clinical and demographic metadata differed by source and by participant and was supplied without curation.

The immunoSEQ Assay, a bias-controlled multiplex PCR, was used to amplify TCRbeta CDR3 regions from genomic DNA. Per the authors' processing: Nucleated cell counts per sample were estimated from amplification of reference gene primers within the assay. Sequence reads were collapsed and filtered to measure the absolute abundance of every unique TCRbeta CDR3 rearrangement. For each sample, productive Simpson clonality was calculated as the square root of Simpson's diversity index over productive rearrangements. TCRdb mirrors the immuneACCESS table, restricted to in-frame sequences. Some clones are absent from its copies; in checked studies, under half trace to an unresolved V gene, and the reason for the others is unknown. Clone size and the V and J calls come from that table; the DNA yielded D and trimming. This sample has more than 300,000 clones in its table, and 88% of those were observed once. 5.5% to 7.5% of the sample rests with the top ten.

The CDR3 sequence holds 13 residues, the cysteine and phenylalanine included. The DNA shown is the 39-base CDR3, in frame from base 1. V was cut back by 10 bases and J by 1 base, leaving a gap of 13 bases between them. Sequences SNHLY (CDR1) and FYNNEI (CDR2) are obtained from the germline V gene. This sequence uses TRBV2 and TRBJ1-1, with TRBD1 tentatively as D gene (6 bases match). The specimen was peripheral blood. The source of this sequence is a woman in her 70s with COVID-19, enrolled during active disease. The nucleotide sequence reads as follows: TGTGCCACCAGGGGTTCAGGGAACACTGAAGCTTTCTTT. Translated, it reads CATRGSGNTEAFF. With the portions outside the CDR3 filled from the reference TRBV2 and TRBJ1-1 genes, the complete variable region becomes EPEVTQTPSHQVTQMGQEVILRCVPISNHLYFYWYRQILGQKVEFLVSFYNNEISEKSEIFDDQFSVERPDGSNFTLKIRSTKLEDSAMYFCATRGSGNTEAFFGQGTRLTVV.